This T cell receptor beta chain was recorded in a study of T cell clones after liver transplantation. Findings and limits, study-wide: The donor-reactive repertoire was only partly measurable in a couple of subjects, lacking donor cells.

The CDR3 consists of 13 residues. Germline trimming cut 5 bases from V and 6 bases from J; bases unmatched to any gene: 4. The germline CDR1 and CDR2 sequences are LGHNT and FRNRAP. As concerns this clone: Its antigen is currently unknown.

Sequencing used immunoSEQ multiplex PCR; TCRdb keeps in-frame clones, though not all of them. The table records under 60,000 clones, roughly 70% of them present only once. The chain links TRBV12-5 to TRBJ2-3, with 8 positions matching TRBD2. The sequencing used CD4+ T cells from blood, collected at the 22-month timepoint. This receptor was obtained from a human patient who received a liver transplant. The T cells may partly be graft donor cells. CDR3 loop: CASGRGGRDTQYF. CDR3 sequence (DNA): TGTGCTAGTGGTCGGGGGGGCCGGGATACGCAGTATTTT.